A selection of T cell receptor beta chains follows, all from one sample in a study of blood T cell repertoires in COVID-19. Sequencing used immunoSEQ multiplex PCR; TCRdb keeps in-frame clones, though not all of them. In the table there are about 80,000 clones, approximately 89% of which are singletons. Sequenced sample: peripheral blood. The receptors originated from an elderly woman with acute or convalescent COVID-19. Both conserved end residues are part of each CDR3. Each record gives: CDR3 DNA, CDR3 protein, J gene, V gene, D gene, clone size. D genes are given only for firm matches. Part of the rows lack a size; the others show once, few, many or a class for expanded clones.

CDR3 DNA: TGTGCCAGCAGCTCTGACAACACAGATACGCAGTATTTT
CDR3 protein: CASSSDNTDTQYF
J gene: TRBJ2-3
V gene: TRBV5-5
D gene: -
clone size: -

CDR3 DNA: TGTGCCAGCAGTTTCGCTAGCGACTACGAGCAGTACTTC
CDR3 protein: CASSFASDYEQYF
J gene: TRBJ2-7
V gene: TRBV12-3/TRBV12-4
D gene: -
clone size: -

CDR3 DNA: TGTGCCAGCAGTAGACAGACGGCCTTGAACACTGAAGCTTTCTTT
CDR3 protein: CASSRQTALNTEAFF
J gene: TRBJ1-1
V gene: TRBV6-5
D gene: -
clone size: -

CDR3 DNA: TGTGCCAGCAGTTACAGGGGAACCACTATGAACACTGAAGCTTTCTTT
CDR3 protein: CASSYRGTTMNTEAFF
J gene: TRBJ1-1
V gene: TRBV27
D gene: TRBD1
clone size: -

CDR3 DNA: TGTGCCAGCAGCCAAATGACAGGGCGACCCAGCACAGATACGCAGTATTTT
CDR3 protein: CASSQMTGRPSTDTQYF
J gene: TRBJ2-3
V gene: TRBV3-1/TRBV3-2
D gene: TRBD1
clone size: -

CDR3 DNA: TGTGCCAGCAGCAGGACTAGCGGAAGCACAGATACGCAGTATTTT
CDR3 protein: CASSRTSGSTDTQYF
J gene: TRBJ2-3
V gene: TRBV11-1
D gene: TRBD2
clone size: few

CDR3 DNA: TGTGCCAGCACAGGGTCTAGGCGCAATGAGCAGTTCTTC
CDR3 protein: CASTGSRRNEQFF
J gene: TRBJ2-1
V gene: TRBV14
D gene: -
clone size: -

CDR3 DNA: TGTGCCAGCTCGCGACAGGGGGCTGATGAAAAACTGTTTTTT
CDR3 protein: CASSRQGADEKLFF
J gene: TRBJ1-4
V gene: TRBV18
D gene: TRBD1
clone size: -

CDR3 DNA: TGTGCCAGCAGCTTATACCGGCGGGGGAGTGGGGAGACCCAGTACTTC
CDR3 protein: CASSLYRRGSGETQYF
J gene: TRBJ2-5
V gene: TRBV7-3
D gene: TRBD2
clone size: few

CDR3 DNA: TGCGCCAGCAGCCCTCTCGCCGGGACTAGTGGCTACACCTTC
CDR3 protein: CASSPLAGTSGYTF
J gene: TRBJ1-2
V gene: TRBV4-1
D gene: -
clone size: -

CDR3 DNA: TGTGCCAGCTCACCACGGCAGCCAGCGGAAAACACCGGGGAGCTGTTTTTT
CDR3 protein: CASSPRQPAENTGELFF
J gene: TRBJ2-2
V gene: TRBV18
D gene: -
clone size: -

CDR3 DNA: TGTGCCATTGCGGGAAACGTGAACACTGAAGCTTTCTTT
CDR3 protein: CAIAGNVNTEAFF
J gene: TRBJ1-1
V gene: TRBV2
D gene: -
clone size: -

CDR3 DNA: TGCGCCAGCAGCTTTCCGGGAAACGAGCAGTTCTTC
CDR3 protein: CASSFPGNEQFF
J gene: TRBJ2-1
V gene: TRBV5-1
D gene: -
clone size: -

CDR3 DNA: TGTGCCAGCGGGGAAGATTTGGGACAAATTCTGTACTTC
CDR3 protein: CASGEDLGQILYF
J gene: TRBJ2-7
V gene: TRBV2
D gene: -
clone size: -

CDR3 DNA: TGTGCCTGGAGTTCTGGAGGCAGGCCTAACACTGAAGCTTTCTTT
CDR3 protein: CAWSSGGRPNTEAFF
J gene: TRBJ1-1
V gene: TRBV30
D gene: -
clone size: -

CDR3 DNA: TGTGCCAGCTCACCGCCGTCAGGGGACCACAATGAGCAGTTCTTC
CDR3 protein: CASSPPSGDHNEQFF
J gene: TRBJ2-1
V gene: TRBV18
D gene: -
clone size: -

CDR3 DNA: TGTGCCAGCAGCCCGACAGGGACCTACGAGCAGTACTTC
CDR3 protein: CASSPTGTYEQYF
J gene: TRBJ2-7
V gene: TRBV3-1/TRBV3-2
D gene: TRBD1
clone size: -

CDR3 DNA: TGTGCCAGCAGCCCTAATGGAAACACCATATATTTT
CDR3 protein: CASSPNGNTIYF
J gene: TRBJ1-3
V gene: TRBV3-1/TRBV3-2
D gene: -
clone size: -

CDR3 DNA: TGTGCCTGGAGCTCCGAAGGGGGGGCTGCCGGGGGCTACACCTTC
CDR3 protein: CAWSSEGGAAGGYTF
J gene: TRBJ1-2
V gene: TRBV30
D gene: -
clone size: -

CDR3 DNA: TGTGCCAGCTCACCGGGGAGGGGCAATCAGCCCCAGCATTTT
CDR3 protein: CASSPGRGNQPQHF
J gene: TRBJ1-5
V gene: TRBV18
D gene: -
clone size: -

CDR3 DNA: TGTGCCAGCAGTTCCGCATCGACTAGCGGGGCCGGGGAGCTGTTTTTT
CDR3 protein: CASSSASTSGAGELFF
J gene: TRBJ2-2
V gene: TRBV28
D gene: TRBD2
clone size: -

CDR3 DNA: TGTGCCAGCAGCTTAGTCCTAGGCGAGCAGTACTTC
CDR3 protein: CASSLVLGEQYF
J gene: TRBJ2-7
V gene: TRBV7-9
D gene: -
clone size: once

CDR3 DNA: TGTGCCAGCAGCCAGATAAGAAACAACCTCCAAGAGACCCAGTACTTC
CDR3 protein: CASSQIRNNLQETQYF
J gene: TRBJ2-5
V gene: TRBV14
D gene: -
clone size: -

CDR3 DNA: TGTGCCCTAGGAGGACAGACATACGAGCAGTACTTC
CDR3 protein: CALGGQTYEQYF
J gene: TRBJ2-7
V gene: TRBV30
D gene: -
clone size: -

CDR3 DNA: TGCGCCAGCAGCTTGGGCTCGTCGGGCAATGAGCAGTTCTTC
CDR3 protein: CASSLGSSGNEQFF
J gene: TRBJ2-1
V gene: TRBV5-1
D gene: -
clone size: -

CDR3 DNA: TGTGCCAGCAGCTTAGTTGGGGGGTTAAAATATGGAAACACCATATATTTT
CDR3 protein: CASSLVGGLKYGNTIYF
J gene: TRBJ1-3
V gene: TRBV7-2
D gene: -
clone size: -

CDR3 DNA: TGTGCCAGCAGTGACGTCTCTGGACAGGGAAGCGAGCAGTACTTC
CDR3 protein: CASSDVSGQGSEQYF
J gene: TRBJ2-7
V gene: TRBV2
D gene: TRBD1
clone size: once

CDR3 DNA: TGTGCCAGCAGTTCCGCGGGACCCCTTGGTTACGAGCAGTACTTC
CDR3 protein: CASSSAGPLGYEQYF
J gene: TRBJ2-7
V gene: TRBV6-2/TRBV6-3
D gene: -
clone size: -

CDR3 DNA: TGTGCCAGTAGTGCGCTCGGTAGCGGGAACACCGGGGAGCTGTTTTTT
CDR3 protein: CASSALGSGNTGELFF
J gene: TRBJ2-2
V gene: TRBV19
D gene: -
clone size: -

CDR3 DNA: TGTGCCTGGAGAGGGACAGGGATTGAAAAACTGTTTTTT
CDR3 protein: CAWRGTGIEKLFF
J gene: TRBJ1-4
V gene: TRBV30
D gene: TRBD1
clone size: -

CDR3 DNA: TGTGCCAGCAGCCCAACAGGGCAGGGCAATGAGCAGTTCTTC
CDR3 protein: CASSPTGQGNEQFF
J gene: TRBJ2-1
V gene: TRBV4-2
D gene: -
clone size: -

CDR3 DNA: TGTGCCTGGGACAGGGCGCCATGGAAAGCTTTCTTT
CDR3 protein: CAWDRAPWKAFF
J gene: TRBJ1-1
V gene: TRBV30
D gene: TRBD1
clone size: -

CDR3 DNA: TGTGCCAGCAGTGAATCCAGGGGCGCGAGGACCCAGTACTTC
CDR3 protein: CASSESRGARTQYF
J gene: TRBJ2-5
V gene: TRBV25-1
D gene: -
clone size: once

CDR3 DNA: TGTGCCAGCAGCGTAGTCGGACAGAAGAGCTCCTACAATGAGCAGTTCTTC
CDR3 protein: CASSVVGQKSSYNEQFF
J gene: TRBJ2-1
V gene: TRBV9
D gene: -
clone size: -

CDR3 DNA: TGTGCCACCCGGACAGGGGGCGTTGAAGATGGCTACACCTTC
CDR3 protein: CATRTGGVEDGYTF
J gene: TRBJ1-2
V gene: TRBV10-3
D gene: TRBD1
clone size: few

CDR3 DNA: TGCAGCGTTGGGGACAGTTTCTATGGCTACACCTTC
CDR3 protein: CSVGDSFYGYTF
J gene: TRBJ1-2
V gene: TRBV29-1
D gene: TRBD1
clone size: -

CDR3 DNA: TGCGCCAGCAGTGAGTCGATCGGGTCGCTGCTAGCGGGAAACAATGAGCAGTTCTTC
CDR3 protein: CASSESIGSLLAGNNEQFF
J gene: TRBJ2-1
V gene: TRBV10-1
D gene: TRBD2
clone size: -

CDR3 DNA: TGTGCCAGCATCGGGGGTGAGGGGACCCAGTACTTC
CDR3 protein: CASIGGEGTQYF
J gene: TRBJ2-5
V gene: TRBV12-3/TRBV12-4
D gene: -
clone size: -

CDR3 DNA: TGTGCCACCAGCAGAGACCGACAGGCGCCCCAGTATTTT
CDR3 protein: CATSRDRQAPQYF
J gene: TRBJ2-3
V gene: TRBV15
D gene: -
clone size: once

CDR3 DNA: TGTGCCAGCAGGGGACAGGGGGCGGGTAGCGGCTACACCTTC
CDR3 protein: CASRGQGAGSGYTF
J gene: TRBJ1-2
V gene: TRBV7-8
D gene: TRBD1
clone size: -

CDR3 DNA: TGTGCCAGCAGTTACTCCCCAGCGGGAGTCTCCTACGAGCAGTACTTC
CDR3 protein: CASSYSPAGVSYEQYF
J gene: TRBJ2-7
V gene: TRBV6-5
D gene: TRBD2
clone size: once

CDR3 DNA: TGTGCCAGCAGCTTGGGGGGGCCGAGGACCGGGGAGCTGTTTTTT
CDR3 protein: CASSLGGPRTGELFF
J gene: TRBJ2-2
V gene: TRBV5-4
D gene: -
clone size: -

CDR3 DNA: TGCGCCAGCAGCTTGAATAGGGCCACAGGGTCGGATGAGCAGTTCTTC
CDR3 protein: CASSLNRATGSDEQFF
J gene: TRBJ2-1
V gene: TRBV5-1
D gene: -
clone size: -

CDR3 DNA: TGTGCCAGCAGCGTAGCGGCGGGGTCAGGGAACACTGAAGCTTTCTTT
CDR3 protein: CASSVAAGSGNTEAFF
J gene: TRBJ1-1
V gene: TRBV9
D gene: -
clone size: -

CDR3 DNA: TGTGCCAGCAGCCAAGATCGCCAGGCAGAAGGTGTAGAGACCCAGTACTTC
CDR3 protein: CASSQDRQAEGVETQYF
J gene: TRBJ2-5
V gene: TRBV3-1/TRBV3-2
D gene: -
clone size: -

CDR3 DNA: TGTGCCAGCAGCTCCCGACCCGGGACAGGGATAGTTTACGAGCAGTACTTC
CDR3 protein: CASSSRPGTGIVYEQYF
J gene: TRBJ2-7
V gene: TRBV3-1/TRBV3-2
D gene: TRBD1
clone size: -

CDR3 DNA: TGTGCCAGTAGTAATCCCAGCGGGGGAGGGAGAGAGACCCAGTACTTC
CDR3 protein: CASSNPSGGGRETQYF
J gene: TRBJ2-5
V gene: TRBV19
D gene: TRBD2
clone size: -

CDR3 DNA: TGTGCCACCAGCGGAGCTAGCACAGATACGCAGTATTTT
CDR3 protein: CATSGASTDTQYF
J gene: TRBJ2-3
V gene: TRBV15
D gene: -
clone size: -